The subject of this entry is one TCR beta chain. Its antigen is currently unknown. Trimming removed 3 bases at V and 0 bases at J, with 9 bases between. Germline loops: CDR1 SGHVS, CDR2 FQNEAQ. The CDR3 is made up of 15 amino acids. The sample is drawn from a study of breast tumors, draining lymph nodes, adjacent tissues. Study-level points and caveats: Tumors had less TCR diversity than lymph nodes, more than nontumor tissue.

TCRdb redid the calling of the multiplex PCR reads with MiXCR, one entry per CDR3 protein. The data hold more than 10,000 distinct CDR3 sequences, with about three quarters observed a single time. The TCR sequence derives from a female donor with breast cancer. Some clones in this sample may be carry-over from other donors' samples. The chain couples TRBV7-8 to TRBJ1-3; possible D gene TRBD1, 5 bases. Sample: tumor-adjacent breast tissue. CDR3 nucleotide sequence: TGTGCCAGCAGCTTTGCCAGGGACTCTGGAAACACCATATATTTT. Amino acid sequence: CASSFARDSGNTIYF.